The subject of this entry is one T cell receptor (beta chain). This sample is drawn from a study of cytomegalovirus exposure and HLA in healthy donors. With 4 bases clipped from V and 10 bases from J, the junction kept 5 bases outside the gene matches. Germline V gene sequence: CDR1 SGDLS, CDR2 YYNGEE. CDR3 length: 14 amino acids. The method was immunoSEQ multiplex PCR; TCRdb's version includes in-frame clones alone and lacks a portion of them. The sample shows about 120,000 clones, about 84% of them seen only once. J is TRBJ1-6 and V is TRBV9; 10 bases are shared with TRBD1. The source is a woman between 25 and 40 years old in good health and CMV-seronegative. The specimen was PBMCs. The CDR3 sequence is CASSPRDRGSPLHF. As DNA, the CDR3 is TGTGCCAGCAGCCCCCGGGACAGGGGCTCACCCCTCCACTTT.